The 21 T cell receptor beta chains presented below share a single source sample, sequenced in a study of blood T cell repertoires in COVID-19. Using immunoSEQ multiplex PCR, the repertoire was profiled, and TCRdb retains in-frame clones only, with some absent. Among about 190,000 clones, roughly 80% were seen once, and the ten largest hold approximately 15%. Sequenced input: peripheral blood. The receptors come from a man between 60 and 70 years old with active or convalescent COVID-19.

The rearrangement uses TRBV2 and TRBJ1-2, with D possibly TRBD1 on 5 matching bases. Trimming pared 6 bases from V and 4 bases from J, leaving 15 bases between. The CDR3 runs 14 residues. Germline CDR1 reads SNHLY; CDR2 reads FYNNEI. For the CDR3, the DNA is TGTGCCAGCAGGGACACCGGACGGAGCTATGGCTACACCTTC. Protein: CASRDTGRSYGYTF.

This sequence joins TRBV20-1 and TRBJ1-2; a possible D gene is TRBD1 (5 bases). Trimming cost V 3 bases and J 6 bases, with 14 bases left between them. This CDR3 region has 13 residues. CDR1 and CDR2 from the germline V gene are DFQATT and SNEGSKA (reference sequence). DNA of the CDR3: TGCAGTGCTAGTCGACAGACGTTAAATGGCTACACCTTC. Amino acid sequence: CSASRQTLNGYTF.

V and J are TRBV2 and TRBJ2-1, with 9 bases matching TRBD2. In germline, CDR1 is SNHLY, CDR2 FYNNEI. Unmatched junction bases numbered 5, after V lost 6 bases and J lost 5 bases. The CDR3 runs to 14 residues. DNA for the CDR3: TGTGCCAGCAGGCCGGGACTAGCCAACAATGAGCAGTTCTTC. This codes for CASRPGLANNEQFF.

This sequence joins TRBV5-6 and TRBJ2-1; 8 nucleotides line up with TRBD1. The length of the CDR3 is 15 residues. CDR1 and CDR2 (germline): SGHDT, YYEEEE. With 4 bases clipped from V and 4 bases from J, the junction kept 7 bases outside the gene matches. The chain's CDR3 is CASSTGQGGYNEQFF. The DNA for the CDR3 is TGTGCCAGCAGCACCGGACAGGGAGGATACAATGAGCAGTTCTTC.

The CDR3: CASSLGQYTDTQYF. The CDR3 DNA follows: TGTGCCAGCAGTTTAGGGCAGTACACAGATACGCAGTATTTT. This chain links TRBV28 with TRBJ2-3; D unclear. CDR3 length equals 14 residues. Trimming left V 2 bases short and J 2 bases short, with 8 bases between. Germline CDR1 and CDR2: MDHEN and SYDVKM.

The chain is built from TRBV7-2 and TRBJ2-3; 7 bases match TRBD1. The length of the CDR3 is 14 residues. CDR1 SGHTA and CDR2 FQGNSA come from the germline V gene. Unmatched junction bases numbered 8, after V lost 9 bases and J lost 2 bases. In nucleotides, the CDR3 is TGTGCCAGTTGTCGACAGGGCTACACAGATACGCAGTATTTT. Translated, it gives CASCRQGYTDTQYF.

The J gene is TRBJ2-5, the V gene TRBV9; TRBD1 is a possible D gene (6 bases). The V end was cut by 0 bases, the J end by 4 bases, with 10 bases between. The CDR3 covers 14 residues. The V gene's germline CDR1 is SGDLS and CDR2 YYNGEE. The chain's CDR3 is CASSVVPGVETQYF. For the CDR3, the DNA is TGTGCCAGCAGCGTAGTTCCAGGGGTAGAGACCCAGTACTTC.

The chain carries TRBV6-5 and TRBJ2-3; TRBD1 matches 7 bases. This CDR3 contains 13 residues. The germline CDR1 and CDR2 sequences are MNHEY and SVGAGI. V lost 11 bases, J lost 2 bases, and 7 bases stayed unmatched. The CDR3 DNA sequence: TGTGCCGTACCAGGGGGAATCACAGATACGCAGTATTTT. Amino acids: CAVPGGITDTQYF.

Turning to this clone: Additional DNA sequences in this sample encode the identical CDR3. The chain employs TRBV9 and TRBJ2-5, with 8 bases identical to TRBD1. Germline loops: CDR1 SGDLS, CDR2 YYNGEE. V was pared by 2 bases and J by 5 bases, with 5 bases of the junction left unmatched. The CDR3 runs to 14 residues. CDR3 DNA: TGTGCCAGCAGCGTTCAGGGGGCGGGGGAGACCCAGTACTTC. Amino acids: CASSVQGAGETQYF.

This chain uses TRBV10-3 with TRBJ1-2, with D possibly TRBD1 on 6 matching bases. The CDR3 has 16 residues. Germline values: CDR1 ENHRY, CDR2 SYGVKD. The V and J ends lost 4 bases and 0 bases respectively, with 15 bases between them. CDR3 DNA: TGTGCCATCAGTGGGGGCACAGGGCCCTCTAACTATGGCTACACCTTC. Translation: CAISGGTGPSNYGYTF.

The chain uses TRBV27 and TRBJ2-7; 9 positions agree with TRBD2. Germline CDR1 and CDR2: MNHEY and SMNVEV (reference sequence). Losses at the gene ends were 0 bases for V and 2 bases for J; bases not matched to a gene: 2. The CDR3 contains 15 residues. CDR3 amino acids: CASSLSIAGAYEQYF. The CDR3 nucleotides are TGTGCCAGCAGTTTATCGATAGCGGGAGCCTACGAGCAGTACTTC.

This chain links TRBV30 with TRBJ1-1; TRBD1 might be the D (6 bases). With 2 bases removed from V and 10 bases from J, the gap between germline ends came to 20 bases. This CDR3 region has 14 residues. The germline CDR1 and CDR2 sequences are GTSNPN and SVGIG (reference sequence). CDR3 sequence: CAWSTGGSGRGAFF. CDR3 DNA sequence: TGTGCCTGGAGTACTGGGGGCTCGGGCAGGGGAGCTTTCTTT.

This clone was detected a few times. This rearrangement joins TRBV18 to TRBJ2-7; a possible D gene is TRBD2 (6 bases). The CDR3 loop spans 13 amino acids. V shed 6 bases and J shed 3 bases, with 12 bases lying between them. Looked up from germline, CDR1 is KGHSH and CDR2 is LQKENI. The chain's CDR3 is CASSDTSFYEQYF. DNA of the CDR3: TGTGCCAGCTCGGATACTAGCTTCTACGAGCAGTACTTC.

V and J are TRBV10-3 and TRBJ1-1; 8 bases agree with TRBD1. Germline CDR1 is ENHRY and CDR2 is SYGVKD. The CDR3 contains 14 residues. V lost 10 bases and J lost 1; bases outside the gene matches: 8. CDR3 DNA sequence: TGTGCCACCCAACGGGACAGGCGGAACACTGAAGCTTTCTTT. Translated, it gives CATQRDRRNTEAFF.

The rearrangement links TRBV6-6 to TRBJ1-1; D possibly corresponds to TRBD1 (5 bases). This CDR3 has 13 amino acids. V was shortened by 8 bases and J by 4 bases, with 14 bases between the two germline ends. Germline loops: CDR1 MNHNY, CDR2 SVGAGI (reference sequence). CDR3 in DNA: TGTGCCAGCCGACGGGACGGGGGCACTGAAGCTTTCTTT. The encoded protein is CASRRDGGTEAFF.

V usage is TRBV5-1 and J usage is TRBJ2-3; a possible D gene is TRBD2 (7 bases). The CDR3 contains 16 residues. Germline loops: CDR1 SGHRS, CDR2 YFSETQ. V was trimmed by 0 bases and J by 5 bases, leaving 16 bases between them. As DNA, the CDR3 is TGCGCCAGCAGCTTGGCGGGACCTAGGGGGGGAGATACGCAGTATTTT. It codes for CASSLAGPRGGDTQYF. The variable domain in full, completed from reference TRBV5-1 and TRBJ2-3, reads KAGVTQTPRYLIKTRGQQVTLSCSPISGHRSVSWYQQTPGQGLQFLFEYFSETQRNKGNFPGRFSGRQFSNSRSEMNVSTLELGDSALYLCASSLAGPRGGDTQYFGPGTRLTVL.

The CDR3: CASSKGQGIMNTEAFF. The CDR3 nucleotides are TGTGCCAGCAGTAAGGGACAGGGGATTATGAACACTGAAGCTTTCTTT. V and J are TRBV28 and TRBJ1-1, with 10 bases that match TRBD1. This CDR3 has 16 residues. V shed 5 bases and J 0 bases; nucleotides not matched to a gene: 6. CDR1 is MDHEN and CDR2 is SYDVKM in the germline V gene.

The J gene is TRBJ2-3, the V gene TRBV6-6; perhaps TRBD1 as D (5 bases). V lost 2 bases to trimming and J lost 6 bases, with 12 bases between them. CDR3 length: 14 amino acids. Germline V lookup: CDR1 MNHNY, CDR2 SVGAGI (reference sequence). The CDR3 DNA reads as TGTGCCAGCAGTTACGAAATACCAGGGGATACGCAGTATTTT. It yields the protein CASSYEIPGDTQYF.

V usage is TRBV30 and J usage is TRBJ1-2; D is unresolved. From germline, CDR1 is GTSNPN and CDR2 SVGIG (reference sequence). Trimming stripped 8 bases from V and 6 bases from J, with 13 bases between. The CDR3 runs 11 residues. CDR3 region: CAEGGSDGYTF. The CDR3 DNA sequence: TGTGCCGAAGGAGGTAGCGATGGCTACACCTTC.

The V and J genes are TRBV6-2 or TRBV6-3 and TRBJ2-1, with 13 positions matching TRBD2. The V gene's germline CDR1 is MNHEY and CDR2 SVGEGT. The CDR3 contains 15 residues. The V segment lost 6 bases and the J segment 2 bases; nucleotides outside the gene matches: 1. CDR3 DNA sequence: TGTGCCAGCAGCGGGACTAGCGGGACCTACAATGAGCAGTTCTTC. It codes for CASSGTSGTYNEQFF.

For this clone: The same CDR3 can be traced to other DNA sequences in this sample. CDR3 region: CASSPRTSGADTQYF. CDR3 DNA sequence: TGTGCCAGCAGCCCGAGGACTAGCGGGGCAGATACGCAGTATTTT. The chain has TRBV7-6 and TRBJ2-3, with 12 nucleotides matching TRBD2. With 5 bases clipped from V and 4 bases from J, the junction kept 4 bases outside the gene matches. The CDR3 has 15 residues. Per germline, CDR1 SGHVS and CDR2 FNYEAQ.